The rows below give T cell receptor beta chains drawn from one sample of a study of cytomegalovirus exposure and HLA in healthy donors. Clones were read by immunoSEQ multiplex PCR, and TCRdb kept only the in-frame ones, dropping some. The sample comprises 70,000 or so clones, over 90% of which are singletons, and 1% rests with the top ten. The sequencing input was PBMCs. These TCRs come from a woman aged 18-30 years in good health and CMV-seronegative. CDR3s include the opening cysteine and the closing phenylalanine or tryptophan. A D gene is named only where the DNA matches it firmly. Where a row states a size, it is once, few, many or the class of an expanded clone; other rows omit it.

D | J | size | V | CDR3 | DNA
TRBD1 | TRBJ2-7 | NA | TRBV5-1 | CASSLNPGTGVEQYF | TGCGCCAGCAGCCTGAACCCCGGGACAGGGGTCGAGCAGTACTTC
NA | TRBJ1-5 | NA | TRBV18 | CASSPGRDQPQHF | TGTGCCAGCTCACCGGGGAGGGATCAGCCCCAGCATTTT
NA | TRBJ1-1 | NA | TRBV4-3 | CASSQDGRGTEAFF | TGCGCCAGCAGCCAAGATGGGAGGGGCACTGAAGCTTTCTTT
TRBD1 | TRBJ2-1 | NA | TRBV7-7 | CASSSGTGGNEQFF | TGTGCTAGCAGTTCCGGGACAGGGGGCAATGAGCAGTTCTTC
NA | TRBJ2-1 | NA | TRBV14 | CASSQVAGSSYNEQFF | TGTGCCAGCAGCCAAGTTGCGGGAAGCTCCTACAATGAGCAGTTCTTC
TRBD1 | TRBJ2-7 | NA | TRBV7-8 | CASSLGGTGVNEQYF | TGTGCCAGCAGCTTAGGTGGGACAGGGGTAAACGAGCAGTACTTC
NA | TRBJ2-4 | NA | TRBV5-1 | CASSLGSTGLAKNIQYF | TGCGCCAGCAGCTTGGGGTCGACAGGACTAGCCAAAAACATTCAGTACTTC
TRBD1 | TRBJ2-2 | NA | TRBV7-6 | CASSANRDSNTGELFF | TGTGCCAGCAGCGCAAACCGGGACAGCAACACCGGGGAGCTGTTTTTT
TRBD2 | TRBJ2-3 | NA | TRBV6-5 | CASSYSSGGDTQYF | TGTGCCAGCAGTTATTCGAGCGGGGGTGATACGCAGTATTTT
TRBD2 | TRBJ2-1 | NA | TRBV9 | CASSVAGGPGNEQFF | TGTGCCAGCAGCGTAGCGGGAGGGCCGGGTAATGAGCAGTTCTTC
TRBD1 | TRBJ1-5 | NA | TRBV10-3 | CAIRGGAGGNSNQPQHF | TGTGCCATCAGGGGCGGGGCAGGGGGAAATAGCAATCAGCCCCAGCATTTT
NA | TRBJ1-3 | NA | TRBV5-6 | CASSLAPLFGNTIYF | TGTGCCAGCAGCTTGGCCCCCCTTTTTGGAAACACCATATATTTT
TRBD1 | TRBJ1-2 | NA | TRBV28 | CASRLQGDFGYTF | TGTGCCAGCAGACTACAGGGGGATTTTGGCTACACCTTC
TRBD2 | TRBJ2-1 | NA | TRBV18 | CASSPSGGKPSYNEQFF | TGTGCCAGCTCACCATCGGGGGGTAAACCTTCCTACAATGAGCAGTTCTTC
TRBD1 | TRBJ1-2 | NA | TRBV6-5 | CASSSQGAAYGYTF | TGTGCCAGCAGCTCACAGGGGGCTGCCTATGGCTACACCTTC
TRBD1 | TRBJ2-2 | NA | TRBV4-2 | CASSQDRGQSGTGELFF | TGTGCCAGCAGCCAAGACAGGGGGCAGTCGGGTACCGGGGAGCTGTTTTTT
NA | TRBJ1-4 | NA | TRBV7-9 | CASSLWTAGGEKLFF | TGTGCCAGCAGCTTATGGACAGCGGGGGGGGAAAAACTGTTTTTT
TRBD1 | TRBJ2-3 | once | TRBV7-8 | CASSLGTGGGTKFHTQYF | TGTGCCAGCAGCTTAGGGACAGGGGGCGGAACCAAGTTTCATACGCAGTATTTT
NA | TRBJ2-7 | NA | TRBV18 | CASSPRGPEQYF | TGTGCCAGCTCACCACGGGGCCCCGAGCAGTACTTC
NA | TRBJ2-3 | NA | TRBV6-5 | CASSYSLGMSTDTQYF | TGTGCCAGCAGTTACTCACTAGGAATGAGCACAGATACGCAGTATTTT
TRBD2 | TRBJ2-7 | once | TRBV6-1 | CASSEGLAGNPYEQYF | TGTGCCAGCAGTGAAGGACTAGCGGGGAACCCCTACGAGCAGTACTTC
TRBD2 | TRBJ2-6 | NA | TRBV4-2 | CASSQERLAGGPGANVLTF | TGTGCCAGCAGCCAAGAGAGACTAGCGGGGGGGCCTGGGGCCAACGTCCTGACTTTC
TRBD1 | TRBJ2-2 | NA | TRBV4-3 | CASTPELGQITGELFF | TGCGCCAGCACCCCCGAGTTGGGACAGATCACCGGGGAGCTGTTTTTT
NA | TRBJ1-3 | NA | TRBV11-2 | CASSSGDSGNTIYF | TGTGCCAGCAGCTCGGGGGACTCTGGAAACACCATATATTTT
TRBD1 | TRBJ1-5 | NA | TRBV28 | CASSLSRGQYQPQHF | TGTGCCAGCAGTTTATCCAGGGGGCAATACCAGCCCCAGCATTTT
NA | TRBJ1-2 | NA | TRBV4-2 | CASSQGVENYGYTF | TGTGCCAGCAGCCAAGGGGTGGAGAACTATGGCTACACCTTC
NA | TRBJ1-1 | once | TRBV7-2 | CASSFGTRNTEAFF | TGTGCCAGCAGCTTCGGGACACGGAACACTGAAGCTTTCTTT
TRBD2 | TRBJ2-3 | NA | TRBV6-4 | CASSERAGESDTQYF | TGTGCCAGCAGTGAACGAGCGGGAGAATCAGATACGCAGTATTTT
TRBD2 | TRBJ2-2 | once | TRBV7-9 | CASSLDRGSSTGELFF | TGTGCCAGCAGCTTAGATCGCGGGAGTAGCACCGGGGAGCTGTTTTTT
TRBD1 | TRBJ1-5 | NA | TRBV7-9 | CASSDDRGNQPQHF | TGTGCCAGCAGCGACGACAGGGGGAACCAGCCCCAGCATTTT
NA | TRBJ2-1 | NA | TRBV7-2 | CASSRGSSLSYNEQFF | TGTGCCAGCAGCCGGGGGTCGTCCCTCTCCTACAATGAGCAGTTCTTC
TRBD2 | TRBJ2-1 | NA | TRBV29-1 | CSVEEGGGVLNEQFF | TGCAGCGTTGAAGAGGGCGGGGGAGTCCTCAATGAGCAGTTCTTC
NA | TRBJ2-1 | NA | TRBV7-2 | CASSLVLLASEQFF | TGTGCCAGCAGCTTAGTCCTACTAGCAAGTGAGCAGTTCTTC
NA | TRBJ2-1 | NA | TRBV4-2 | CASSQNRVFNEQFF | TGTGCCAGCAGCCAAAACAGGGTTTTCAATGAGCAGTTCTTC
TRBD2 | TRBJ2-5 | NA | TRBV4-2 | CASSQADWGGQETQYF | TGTGCCAGCAGCCAAGCCGATTGGGGGGGCCAAGAGACCCAGTACTTC
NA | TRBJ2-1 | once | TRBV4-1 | CASSQEQRASSYNEQFF | TGCGCCAGCAGCCAAGAACAGCGGGCGAGCTCCTACAATGAGCAGTTCTTC
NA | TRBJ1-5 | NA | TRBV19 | CASSIVGGRDQPQHF | TGTGCCAGTAGTATAGTGGGAGGCCGAGATCAGCCCCAGCATTTT
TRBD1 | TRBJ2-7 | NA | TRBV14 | CASKTGGSASEQYF | TGTGCCAGCAAGACAGGGGGCTCAGCGAGCGAGCAGTACTTC
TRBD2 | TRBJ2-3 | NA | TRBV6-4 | CASSDSAGGSTDTQYF | TGTGCCAGCAGTGACTCGGCGGGAGGGAGCACAGATACGCAGTATTTT
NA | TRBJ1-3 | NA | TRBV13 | CASSPGGAGNTIYF | TGTGCCAGCAGCCCTGGGGGGGCCGGAAACACCATATATTTT
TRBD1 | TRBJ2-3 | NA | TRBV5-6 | CASSLGGGQTQYF | TGTGCCAGCAGCTTGGGAGGGGGCCAGACGCAGTATTTT
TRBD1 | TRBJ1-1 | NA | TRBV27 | CASSPGQGFTEAFF | TGTGCCAGCAGTCCGGGACAGGGTTTCACTGAAGCTTTCTTT
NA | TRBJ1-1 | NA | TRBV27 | CASSGGGSEAFF | TGTGCCAGCAGTGGGGGAGGTTCTGAAGCTTTCTTT
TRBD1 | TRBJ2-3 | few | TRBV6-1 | CASSAAGQGLDGDTQYF | TGTGCCAGCAGTGCCGCAGGACAGGGTTTGGACGGAGATACGCAGTATTTT
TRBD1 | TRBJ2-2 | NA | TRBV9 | CASSPRPGQDNTGELFF | TGTGCCAGCAGCCCTAGGCCGGGACAGGATAACACCGGGGAGCTGTTTTTT
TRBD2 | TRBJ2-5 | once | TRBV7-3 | CASSPGTSGRYQETQYF | TGTGCCAGCAGCCCCGGGACTAGCGGGAGATACCAAGAGACCCAGTACTTC
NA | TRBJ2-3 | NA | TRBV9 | CASSPLGTDTQYF | TGTGCCAGCAGCCCTCTCGGCACAGATACGCAGTATTTT
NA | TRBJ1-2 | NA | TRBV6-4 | CASSDNSLGRYGYTF | TGTGCCAGCAGTGACAACAGTTTGGGCAGGTATGGCTACACCTTC
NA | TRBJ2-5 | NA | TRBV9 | CASSVDPGSYLETQYF | TGTGCCAGCAGCGTAGACCCCGGGAGCTACCTCGAGACCCAGTACTTC
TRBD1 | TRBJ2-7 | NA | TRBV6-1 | CASSETLRWDRGPYEQYF | TGTGCCAGCAGTGAAACTCTTCGCTGGGACAGGGGCCCCTACGAGCAGTACTTC
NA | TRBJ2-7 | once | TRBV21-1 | CASSKGRQGSYEQYF | TGTGCCAGCAGCAAAGGGAGACAGGGGTCCTACGAGCAGTACTTC
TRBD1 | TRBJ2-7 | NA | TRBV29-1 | CSVEKRTGGIHEQYF | TGCAGCGTTGAAAAGAGAACAGGGGGCATCCACGAGCAGTACTTC
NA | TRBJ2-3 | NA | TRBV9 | CASSRSAGRSTDTQYF | TGTGCCAGCAGCAGATCTGCGGGTAGGAGCACAGATACGCAGTATTTT
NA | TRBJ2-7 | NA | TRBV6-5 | CASSLSMLTGEDEQYF | TGTGCCAGCAGTTTGTCAATGTTGACGGGAGAAGACGAGCAGTACTTC
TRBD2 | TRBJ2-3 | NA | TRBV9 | CASSLSGASTDTQYF | TGTGCCAGCAGCCTTAGCGGGGCTAGCACAGATACGCAGTATTTT